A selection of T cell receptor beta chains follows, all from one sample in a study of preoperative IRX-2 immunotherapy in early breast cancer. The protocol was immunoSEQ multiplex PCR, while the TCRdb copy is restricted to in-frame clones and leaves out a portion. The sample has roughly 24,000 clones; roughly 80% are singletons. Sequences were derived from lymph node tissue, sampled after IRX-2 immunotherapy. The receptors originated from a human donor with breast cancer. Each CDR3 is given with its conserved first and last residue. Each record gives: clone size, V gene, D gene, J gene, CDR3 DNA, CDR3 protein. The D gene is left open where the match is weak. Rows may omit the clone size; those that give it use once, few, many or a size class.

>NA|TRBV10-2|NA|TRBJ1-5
TGCGCCAGCCGGGGAGGGAGTGGGTCGAATCAGCCCCAGCATTTT
CASRGGSGSNQPQHF
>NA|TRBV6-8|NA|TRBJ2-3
TGTGCCAGCAGTTACAGTGGCACCAGGGCCACAGATACGCAGTATTTT
CASSYSGTRATDTQYF
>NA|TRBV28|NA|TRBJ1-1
TGTGCCAGCAGTTTGGGCGGGCATTTGAACACTGAAGCTTTCTTT
CASSLGGHLNTEAFF
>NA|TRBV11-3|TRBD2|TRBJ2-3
TGTGCCAGCAGCTTATACAGATTCGGGACTACCCGCACAGATACGCAGTATTTT
CASSLYRFGTTRTDTQYF
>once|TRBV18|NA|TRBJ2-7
TGTGCCAGCTCACCATCACCAATTACAACCGACGAGCAGTACTTC
CASSPSPITTDEQYF
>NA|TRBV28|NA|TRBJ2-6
TGTGCCAGCAGCCCCTCTGGGGCCAACGTCCTGACTTTC
CASSPSGANVLTF
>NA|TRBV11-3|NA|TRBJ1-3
TGTGCCAGCAGCTCCGGAGAGTCTGGAAACACCATATATTTT
CASSSGESGNTIYF
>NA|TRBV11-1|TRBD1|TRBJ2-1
TGTGCCAGCAGCTGGGATCGGGACAGGGTTAATAATGAGCAGTTCTTC
CASSWDRDRVNNEQFF
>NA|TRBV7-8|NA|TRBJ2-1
TGTGCCAGCAGCTTCCGGCTTTCCAATGAGCAGTTCTTC
CASSFRLSNEQFF
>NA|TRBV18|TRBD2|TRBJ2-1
TGTGCCAGCTCCACCGGGCTAGCGGCTTACAATGAGCAGTTCTTC
CASSTGLAAYNEQFF
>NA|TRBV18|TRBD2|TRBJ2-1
TGTGCCAGCTCACCCCCGCGAGCGGGAGGCTTGCGGGAGCAGTTCTTC
CASSPPRAGGLREQFF
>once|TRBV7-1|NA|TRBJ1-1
TGTGCCAGCAGCATGGGCCGCAATACTGAAGCTTTCTTT
CASSMGRNTEAFF
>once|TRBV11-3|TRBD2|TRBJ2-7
TGTGCCAGCAGCGTCACGTGGGGACTAGCGGAAATTATCTACGAGCAGTACTTC
CASSVTWGLAEIIYEQYF
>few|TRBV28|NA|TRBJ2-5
TGTGCCAGCAGCCCTGGGGGAAACCAAGAGACCCAGTACTTC
CASSPGGNQETQYF
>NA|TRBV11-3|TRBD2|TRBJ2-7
TGTGCCAGCAGCTTATCCGGGACTAGCGGCTACGAGCAGTACTTC
CASSLSGTSGYEQYF
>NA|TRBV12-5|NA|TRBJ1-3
TGTGCCAGCGGAACTTGGGGAGCTGGAAACACCATATATTTT
CASGTWGAGNTIYF
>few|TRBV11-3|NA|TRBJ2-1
TGTGCCAGCAGCCTCGACTTGGTGGGTGGCCTGGTGCAGTTCTTC
CASSLDLVGGLVQFF
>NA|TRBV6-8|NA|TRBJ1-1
TGTGCCAGCAGCGAAACAGGAGGATGGGGAACTGAAGCTTTCTTT
CASSETGGWGTEAFF
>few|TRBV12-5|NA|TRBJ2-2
TGTGCCAGCCAGGGAGTAGGAGGATACACCGGGGAGCTGTTTTTT
CASQGVGGYTGELFF
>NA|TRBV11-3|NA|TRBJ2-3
TGTGCCAGCAGCCCCGGGACCAGCACAGATACGCAGTATTTT
CASSPGTSTDTQYF
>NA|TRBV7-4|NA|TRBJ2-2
TGTGCCAGCAGCGCGAACCCGTACGGGGAGCTGTTTTTT
CASSANPYGELFF
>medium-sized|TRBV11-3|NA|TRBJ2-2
TGTGCCAGCAGCTTAAGCGGGAACACCGGGGAGCTGTTTTTT
CASSLSGNTGELFF
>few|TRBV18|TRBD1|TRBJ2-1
TGTGCCAGCTCAACTACAGGGGGCGCGCAAAATGAGCAGTTCTTC
CASSTTGGAQNEQFF
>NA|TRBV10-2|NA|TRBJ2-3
TGCGCCAGCAGTGGCACAGGACTCACAGATACGCAGTATTTT
CASSGTGLTDTQYF
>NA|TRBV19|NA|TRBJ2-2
TGTGCCAGTAATTTGAGGAACACCGGGGAGCTGTTTTTT
CASNLRNTGELFF
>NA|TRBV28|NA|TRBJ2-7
TGTGCCAGCAGTCTCAGTGAGGGGCCTGCGGACGAGCAGTACTTC
CASSLSEGPADEQYF
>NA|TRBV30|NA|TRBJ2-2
TGTGCCTGGAGCAAGGGCACCGGGGAGCTGTTTTTT
CAWSKGTGELFF
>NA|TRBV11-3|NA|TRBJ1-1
TGTGCCAGCAGCTTACAAACCAGGGGGAACACTGAAGCTTTCTTT
CASSLQTRGNTEAFF